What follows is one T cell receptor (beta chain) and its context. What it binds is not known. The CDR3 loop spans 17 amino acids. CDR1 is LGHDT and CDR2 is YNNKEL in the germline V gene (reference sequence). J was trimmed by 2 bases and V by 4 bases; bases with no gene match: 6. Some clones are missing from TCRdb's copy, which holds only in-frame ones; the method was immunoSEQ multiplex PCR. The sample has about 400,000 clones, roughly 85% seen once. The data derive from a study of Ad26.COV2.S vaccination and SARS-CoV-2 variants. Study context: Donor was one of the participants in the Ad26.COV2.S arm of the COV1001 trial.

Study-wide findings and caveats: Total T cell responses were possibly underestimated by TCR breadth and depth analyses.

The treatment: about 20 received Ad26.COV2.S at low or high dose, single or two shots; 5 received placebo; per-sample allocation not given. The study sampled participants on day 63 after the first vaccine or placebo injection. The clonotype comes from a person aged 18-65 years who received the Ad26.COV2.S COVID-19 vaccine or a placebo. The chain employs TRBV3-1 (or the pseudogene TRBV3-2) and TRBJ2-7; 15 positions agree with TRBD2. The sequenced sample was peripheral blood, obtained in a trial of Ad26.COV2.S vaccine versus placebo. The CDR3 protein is CASSRGLAGGVTYEQYF. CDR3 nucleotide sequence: TGTGCCAGCAGCCGGGGACTAGCGGGAGGAGTGACCTACGAGCAGTACTTC.